This T cell receptor beta chain was recovered during a study of T cell responses to AZD1222 COVID-19 vaccine. Study overall: Pooling covered second doses at about 4 or about 12 weeks.

The count of this clone is one. Its matching antigen is unknown. Germline lookup yields CDR1 SGHVS and CDR2 FQNEAQ. V lost 0 bases and J 0 bases, leaving 5 bases between the germline ends. The length of the CDR3 is 14 residues. Study-wide results and caveats: CD4 TCRs linked to vaccination spanned spike, dominating at 160-218 and 743-854.

Produced via immunoSEQ multiplex PCR; TCRdb's table is partial and in-frame only. The sample includes some 91,000 clones, around nine tenths of them seen just once. The chain combines TRBV7-8 with TRBJ1-1; D unclear. The clonotype was recovered from an adult in good health. The sequenced sample was peripheral blood, obtained on day 0 of AZD1222 vaccination. In DNA, the CDR3 is TGTGCCAGCAGCTTAGCGGTCATGAACACTGAAGCTTTCTTT. Its translation: CASSLAVMNTEAFF.